This T cell receptor beta chain was documented in a study of cytomegalovirus exposure and HLA in healthy donors. A multiplex PCR was run with 60 Vbeta primers and 13 Jbeta primers. Profiling relied on immunoSEQ multiplex PCR, and the TCRdb table lists in-frame clones only, not all of them. The repertoire consists of about 160,000 clones, with about four fifths occurring once and the leading ten covering approximately 7%. Trimming cost V 2 bases and J 1 base, with 11 bases left between them. This CDR3 spans 15 amino acids. Germline lookup yields CDR1 SGDLS and CDR2 YYNGEE. Study-level points and caveats: The Asian-associated ancestry cluster reportedly had fewer N-insertions than the approximately 670-donor mean in a later analysis.

This clone was counted a few times. The antigen is not known. This clonotype was sampled from a woman aged 25 to 39 in good health and CMV-seropositive. The V call is TRBV9, the J call TRBJ2-3; TRBD1 is a possible D gene (5 bases). The sample was PBMCs. The CDR3 DNA sequence: TGTGCCAGCAGCGTTTTAGGGGATGGCACAGATACGCAGTATTTT. It encodes CASSVLGDGTDTQYF.